This T cell receptor (beta chain) emerged from a study of blood T cell repertoires in COVID-19. About the research overall: Material from acute and convalescent COVID-19 was sourced from the United States, Italy and Spain.

In terms of age and location, participants ranged from about 18 to 89 years and lived in under 30 US areas. Participants reported their clinical history, and cohort assignment relied on those reports. The CDR3 loop spans 15 amino acids. CDR1 is SGHRS, CDR2 YFSETQ, per germline. V lost 4 bases and J lost 2, with 10 bases in between. Original handling: Reference gene primer amplification gave nucleated cell count estimates. The data were produced by immunoSEQ multiplex PCR, yet TCRdb's version contains in-frame clones alone and is incomplete. The V and J calls and clone size come from that table; D and trimming were worked out from the DNA. The table includes some 210,000 clones, about 76% detected once.

Input material: PBMCs or T cells enriched from blood (not recorded which). This chain uses TRBV5-1 with TRBJ2-6; the D gene is possibly TRBD1 (6 bases). This TCR derives from a woman in her forties or fifties with acute COVID-19. CDR3 DNA sequence: TGCGCCAGCAGCGACGGGACACCTGGGGCCAACGTCCTGACTTTC. Translation: CASSDGTPGANVLTF.